The entry below gives a single T cell receptor beta chain sequence along with its context. The entry originates in a study of blood T cell repertoires in COVID-19. For the study at large: The United States, Italy and Spain were the sources of the acute and convalescent COVID-19 samples.

Per the study methods: Amplification with reference gene primers provided the estimates of nucleated cell counts. Here immunoSEQ multiplex PCR was the method, and the copy in TCRdb shows in-frame clones only, minus some. V and J calls and clone size are given by that table; D and trimming were obtained from the DNA. The sample lists 95,000 to 110,000 clones; roughly nine tenths were seen once. The germline V gene encodes CDR1 LGHNA and CDR2 YNFKEQ. The CDR3 is made up of 14 amino acids. Trimming stripped 0 bases from V and 2 bases from J, with 7 bases between. Sequencing input: peripheral blood. The V gene is TRBV4-2, the J gene TRBJ1-1; D not resolved. The TCR comes from a human donor in a cohort sampled during active COVID-19. This CDR3 is CASSQDLRNTEAFF. The CDR3 nucleotides are TGTGCCAGCAGCCAAGACCTGAGAAACACTGAAGCTTTCTTT.